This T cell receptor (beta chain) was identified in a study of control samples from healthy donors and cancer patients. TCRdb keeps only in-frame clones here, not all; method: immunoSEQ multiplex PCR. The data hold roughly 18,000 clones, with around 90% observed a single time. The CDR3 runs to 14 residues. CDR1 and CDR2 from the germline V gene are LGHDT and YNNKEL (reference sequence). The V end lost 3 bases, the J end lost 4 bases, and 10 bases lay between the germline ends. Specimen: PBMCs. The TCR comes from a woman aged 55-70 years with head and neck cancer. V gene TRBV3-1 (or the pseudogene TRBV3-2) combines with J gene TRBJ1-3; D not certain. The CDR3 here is CASSQGIGGNTIYF. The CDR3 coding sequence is TGTGCCAGCAGCCAGGGAATAGGCGGAAACACCATATATTTT.